This entry features one TCR beta chain sequence. PCR was performed a second time for about 7 to 11 cycles using a sample-barcoded 5' primer and a J-beta primer mix. A minimum of 2.5 million CDR3-containing paired-end reads was obtained for each sample. Using its own MiXCR run on the 5' RACE reads, TCRdb lists one record per CDR3 protein. The table has fewer than 2,000,000 distinct CDR3 sequences, more than 35% seen once. After removal of 3 bases from V and 0 bases from J, the junction contained 4 bases not matched to a gene. The germline CDR1 and CDR2 sequences are SEHNR and FQNEAQ (reference sequence). The length of the CDR3 is 16 residues. The sample comes from a study of blood T cells in healthy people across ages. Study in general: Capture by template switching was about one barcoded beta molecule per two T cells.

Investigators took roughly 9.5 milliliters of peripheral blood from every donor. The material sequenced was blood. This TCR came from a human donor in good health. This chain uses TRBV7-9 with TRBJ2-3, with TRBD1 matching over 9 bases. Here the CDR3 DNA reads TGTGCCAGCAGCTTGACAGGGGGGAAAAGCACAGATACGCAGTATTTT. It yields the protein CASSLTGGKSTDTQYF.